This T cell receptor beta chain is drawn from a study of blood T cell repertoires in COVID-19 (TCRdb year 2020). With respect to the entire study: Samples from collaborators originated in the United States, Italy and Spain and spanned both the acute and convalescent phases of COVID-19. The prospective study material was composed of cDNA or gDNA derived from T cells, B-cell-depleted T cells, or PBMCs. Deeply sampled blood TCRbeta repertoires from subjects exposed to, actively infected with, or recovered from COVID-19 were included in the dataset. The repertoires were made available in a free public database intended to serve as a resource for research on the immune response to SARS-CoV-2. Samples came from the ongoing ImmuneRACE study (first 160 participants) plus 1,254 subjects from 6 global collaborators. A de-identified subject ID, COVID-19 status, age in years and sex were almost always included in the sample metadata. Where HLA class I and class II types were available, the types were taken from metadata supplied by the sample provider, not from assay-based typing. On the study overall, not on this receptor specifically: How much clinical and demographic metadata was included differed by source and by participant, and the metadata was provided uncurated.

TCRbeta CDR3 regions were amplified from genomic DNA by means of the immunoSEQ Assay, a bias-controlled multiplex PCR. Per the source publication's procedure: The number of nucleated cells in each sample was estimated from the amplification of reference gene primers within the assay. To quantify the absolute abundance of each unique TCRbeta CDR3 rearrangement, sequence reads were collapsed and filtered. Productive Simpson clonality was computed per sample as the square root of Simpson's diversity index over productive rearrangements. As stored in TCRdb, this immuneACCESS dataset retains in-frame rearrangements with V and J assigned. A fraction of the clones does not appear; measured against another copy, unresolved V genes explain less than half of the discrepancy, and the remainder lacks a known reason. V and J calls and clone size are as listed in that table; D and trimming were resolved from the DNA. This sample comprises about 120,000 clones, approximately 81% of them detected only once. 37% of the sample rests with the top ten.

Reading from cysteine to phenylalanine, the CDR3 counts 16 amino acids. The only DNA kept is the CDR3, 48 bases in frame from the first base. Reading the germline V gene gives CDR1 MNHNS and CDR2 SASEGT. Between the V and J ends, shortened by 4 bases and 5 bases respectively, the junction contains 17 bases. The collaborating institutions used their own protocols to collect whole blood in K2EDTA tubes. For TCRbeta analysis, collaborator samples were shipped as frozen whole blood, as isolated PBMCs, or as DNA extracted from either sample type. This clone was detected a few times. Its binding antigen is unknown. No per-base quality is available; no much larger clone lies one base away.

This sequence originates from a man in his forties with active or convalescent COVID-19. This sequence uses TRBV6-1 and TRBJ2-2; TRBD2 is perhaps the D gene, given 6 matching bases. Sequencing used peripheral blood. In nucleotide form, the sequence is TGTGCCAGCAGTGTGGAGGGGAATGTGAGAACCGGGGAGCTGTTTTTT. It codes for CASSVEGNVRTGELFF.